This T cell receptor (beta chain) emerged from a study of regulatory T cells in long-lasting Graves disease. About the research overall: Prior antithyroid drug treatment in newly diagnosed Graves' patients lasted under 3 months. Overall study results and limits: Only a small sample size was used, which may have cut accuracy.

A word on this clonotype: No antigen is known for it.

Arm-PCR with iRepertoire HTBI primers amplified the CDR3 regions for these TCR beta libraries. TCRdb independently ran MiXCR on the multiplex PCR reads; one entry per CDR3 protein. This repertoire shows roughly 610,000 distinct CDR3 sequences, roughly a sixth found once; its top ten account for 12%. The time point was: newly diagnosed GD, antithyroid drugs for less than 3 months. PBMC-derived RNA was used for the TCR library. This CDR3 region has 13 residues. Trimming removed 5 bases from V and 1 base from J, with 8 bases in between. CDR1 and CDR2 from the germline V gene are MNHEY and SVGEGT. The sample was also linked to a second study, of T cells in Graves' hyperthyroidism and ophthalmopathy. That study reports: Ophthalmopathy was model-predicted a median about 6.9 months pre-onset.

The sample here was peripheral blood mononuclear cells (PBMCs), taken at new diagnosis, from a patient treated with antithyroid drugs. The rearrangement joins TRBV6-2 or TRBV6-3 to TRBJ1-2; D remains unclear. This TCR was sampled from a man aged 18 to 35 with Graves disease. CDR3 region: CASSPGINYGYTF. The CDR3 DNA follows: TGTGCCAGCAGTCCCGGGATTAACTATGGCTACACCTTC.